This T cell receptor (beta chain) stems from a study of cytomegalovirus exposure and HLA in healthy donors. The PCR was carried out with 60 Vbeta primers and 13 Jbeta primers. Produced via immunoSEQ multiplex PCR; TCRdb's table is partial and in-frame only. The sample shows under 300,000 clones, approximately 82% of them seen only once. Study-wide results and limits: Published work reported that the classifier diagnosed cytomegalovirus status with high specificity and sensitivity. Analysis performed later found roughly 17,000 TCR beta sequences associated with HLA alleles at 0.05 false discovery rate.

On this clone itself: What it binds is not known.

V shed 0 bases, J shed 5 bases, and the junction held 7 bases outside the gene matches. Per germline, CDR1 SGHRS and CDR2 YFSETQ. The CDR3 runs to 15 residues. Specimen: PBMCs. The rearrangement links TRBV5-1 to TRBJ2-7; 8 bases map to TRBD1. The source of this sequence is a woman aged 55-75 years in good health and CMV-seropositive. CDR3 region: CASSLAGQGGNEQYF. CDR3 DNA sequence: TGCGCCAGCAGCTTGGCCGGACAGGGTGGGAACGAGCAGTACTTC.